The rows below give T cell receptor beta chains drawn from one sample of a study of OX40 agonist ivuxolimab in advanced cancers. The method was immunoSEQ multiplex PCR; TCRdb's version includes in-frame clones alone and lacks a portion of them. Here the sample spans about 61,000 clones, approximately 81% being singletons. The material was CD4+ or CD8+ T cells sorted from blood, obtained in a trial of the OX40 agonist ivuxolimab. The receptors stem from an adult with an advanced solid tumor such as melanoma, head and neck, liver or kidney cancer. Each CDR3 is given with its conserved first and last residue.

J: TRBJ1-2; length: 12; V: TRBV11-1; CDR3: CASSWQGYGYTF
J: TRBJ2-7; length: 13; V: TRBV2; CDR3: CASRGSIGGEQYF
J: TRBJ2-1; length: 12; V: TRBV7-2; CDR3: CASSISDNEQFF
J: TRBJ1-1; length: 12; V: TRBV19; CDR3: CASSIWDGEAFF
J: TRBJ2-1; length: 14; V: TRBV5-6; CDR3: CASSFWSGGDEQFF
J: TRBJ2-7; length: 12; V: TRBV6-5; CDR3: CASSLGGYEQYF
J: TRBJ1-2; length: 13; V: TRBV7-9; CDR3: CASSSLGGAGYTF
J: TRBJ2-3; length: 17; V: TRBV7-2; CDR3: CASSLGASGSGTDTQYF
J: NA; length: 16; V: TRBV28; CDR3: CASRNLGDGGRYEQYF
J: TRBJ2-1; length: 15; V: TRBV7-9; CDR3: CASIPLRGAYNEQFF
J: TRBJ1-2; length: 15; V: TRBV7-2; CDR3: CASSLEGTANYGYTF
J: TRBJ1-1; length: 17; V: TRBV18; CDR3: CASSQTGGPGPSGGAFF
J: TRBJ2-7; length: 14; V: TRBV5-6; CDR3: CASRRRDRGYEQYF
J: TRBJ2-1; length: 14; V: TRBV2; CDR3: CASVEGLAGSEQFF
J: TRBJ1-2; length: 13; V: TRBV19; CDR3: CASSMGTDYGYTF